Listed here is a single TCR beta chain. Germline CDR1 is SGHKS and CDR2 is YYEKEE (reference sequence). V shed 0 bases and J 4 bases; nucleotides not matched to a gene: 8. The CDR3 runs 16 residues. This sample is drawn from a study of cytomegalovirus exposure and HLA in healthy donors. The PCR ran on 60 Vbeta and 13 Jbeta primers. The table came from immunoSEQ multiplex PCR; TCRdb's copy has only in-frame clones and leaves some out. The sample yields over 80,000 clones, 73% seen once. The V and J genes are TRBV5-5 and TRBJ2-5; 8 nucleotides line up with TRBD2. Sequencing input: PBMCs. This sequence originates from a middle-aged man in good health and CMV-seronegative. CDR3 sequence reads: CASSLEMAGGRETQYF. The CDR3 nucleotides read TGTGCCAGCAGCTTGGAAATGGCGGGGGGCCGAGAGACCCAGTACTTC.